This record concerns one T cell receptor (beta chain) sequence. The data originate from a study of blood T cell repertoires in COVID-19. In the study overall: The samples span acute and convalescent COVID-19 from the United States, Italy and Spain. T cells, B-cell-depleted T cells, or PBMCs provided the cDNA or gDNA that served as material.

In the original workflow: For nucleated cells, counts were estimated from reference gene primer amplification. The table came from immunoSEQ multiplex PCR; TCRdb's copy has only in-frame clones and leaves some out. D and trimming come from the DNA, and the V and J calls and clone size come from that table. In the table there are 300,000 to 350,000 clones, roughly 90% of which are singletons. This CDR3 is 14 amino acids long. Germline V CDR1 and CDR2: MNHNS, SASEGT. The V gene lost 3 bases and the J gene lost 3 bases, with 8 bases spanning the gap. Seattle patients were enrolled during active infection and followed longitudinally.

Material: peripheral blood. This receptor was identified in a woman in her 30s with COVID-19, enrolled during active disease. The V call is TRBV6-1, the J call TRBJ1-4; tentative D call: TRBD1 (5 bases). CDR3 bases: TGTGCCAGCAGTGACCTCAGGGCTAATGAAAAACTGTTTTTT. As protein: CASSDLRANEKLFF.